Following are 2 T cell receptor beta chains from one sample sequenced in a study of identical twins. Each CDR3 protein is one row after TCRdb ran MiXCR on the 5' RACE reads. The data hold roughly 1,500,000 distinct CDR3 sequences, with about 30% observed a single time. The sequenced material came from cord blood. These receptors were taken from a newborn girl in good health.

The genes are TRBV28 and TRBJ1-4, with TRBD1 matching over 10 bases. The V segment lost 3 bases and the J segment 6 bases; nucleotides outside the gene matches: 7. There are 16 residues in the CDR3. Germline CDR1 reads MDHEN; CDR2 reads SYDVKM. CDR3 bases: TGTGCCAGCAGTTTCTTGGGGGACAGGGGTTATGAAAAACTGTTTTTT. This codes for CASSFLGDRGYEKLFF.

The rearrangement links TRBV5-1 to TRBJ2-4; 7 nucleotides agree with TRBD2. The J call is in doubt because the DNA end fits TRBJ2-7 better. CDR1 is SGHRS and CDR2 is YFSETQ in the germline V gene. The CDR3 sequence is 14 residues long. DNA of the CDR3: TGCGCCAGCACCGCCGCGGGAGAGCGGGACGAGCAGTACTTC. It translates to CASTAAGERDEQYF.